This T cell receptor beta chain is from a study of OX40 agonist ivuxolimab in advanced cancers. Background for the entire study: Ivuxolimab was an agonistic, fully human IgG2 monoclonal antibody directed against OX40 (CD134), a costimulatory receptor. Among the 50 to 55 dose-escalation patients, some 20 had hepatocellular carcinoma, approximately 15 melanoma, 9 renal cell carcinoma and 9 head and neck cancer. Patients were allowed to have had prior anti-PD-1, anti-PD-L1 or anti-CTLA-4 therapy, and around two fifths of the dose-escalation patients had been treated with checkpoint inhibitors. The paper covers the monotherapy dose-escalation part of the phase I ivuxolimab trial, which included N ≈ 57 patients. The dose-escalation cohort was approximately 83% male with a mean age of approximately 60 years, ranging from about 20 to 80. Intravenous ivuxolimab was administered to patients every 2 weeks at six dose levels: 0.01, 0.1, 0.3, 1.5, 3 and 10 mg/kg. Partial responses occurred in three dose-escalation patients: two with cutaneous melanoma and one with hepatocellular carcinoma. The point of sequencing TCRbeta in the periphery was to test whether ivuxolimab changed TCR sequence diversity and drove clonal T-cell expansion.

V is cut by 2 bases and J by 0 bases, and the space between the germline ends is 9 bases. From the cysteine up to the phenylalanine, the CDR3 has a length of 15 residues. Of all the DNA, just the CDR3 is kept, 45 bases in frame from base 1. The germline V gene encodes CDR1 LNHDA and CDR2 SQIVND (reference sequence). Patients with a history of autoimmune disease or receiving systemic immunosuppression were excluded from the trial. Peripheral blood for TCR sequencing was collected from all dose cohorts at baseline, on cycle 4 day 1, and on cycle 7 day 1. Samples were obtained from an open-label, multicenter, first-in-human phase I dose-escalation trial of ivuxolimab. Adults with locally advanced or metastatic head and neck squamous cell, hepatocellular, melanoma or renal cell carcinoma were enrolled in the trial. Before TCR sequencing, CD4+ T cells and CD8+ T cells from peripheral blood were sorted into separate populations.

Overall results and qualifications from the work: Low levels of normalized T-cell clonal expansion were also seen in some nonresponding patients. After ivuxolimab, CD8+ T cells had more expanded clones than CD4+ T cells on average. At doses of 0.1 to 3.0 mg/kg, clonal expansion of both CD4+ and CD8+ blood T cells was observed from baseline to week 6. In the 0.1-3.0 mg/kg groups, partial responders had among the lowest normalized peripheral clonal expansion, particularly in CD8+ T cells. The antigen specificity of the peripheral T cells that underwent clonal expansion was not determined.

To sequence the TCRbeta CDR3 region, genomic DNA was isolated from the sorted cells. TCRbeta CDR3 regions were sequenced using the immunoSEQ Assay. The source is immuneACCESS, and TCRdb retained only in-frame sequences with V and J called. Part of the clones is not carried over; for the studies checked, unresolved V genes explain less than half of this, and the remainder is unexplained. The sample table contains 45,000 or so clones; only one count was recorded for about nine tenths of them. The top ten clones comprise about 7.5% of the sample. Remarks on this clone: Its antigen target is currently unknown. No base quality information exists; no much larger clone differs at one position.

The sequence derives from an adult with an advanced solid tumor such as melanoma, head and neck, liver or kidney cancer. Recombination connected TRBV19 to TRBJ2-3, with the D gene not clear enough to name. This specimen was CD4+ or CD8+ T cells sorted from blood, taken in a trial of the OX40 agonist ivuxolimab. This receptor has the CDR3 CASSIMSISTDTQYF. The DNA sequence follows: TGTGCCAGTAGTATAATGTCAATTAGCACAGATACGCAGTATTTT.